This T cell receptor beta chain emerged from a study of cytomegalovirus exposure and HLA in healthy donors. On the study more broadly: Of several hundred genotyped donors, around 84% clustered with self-reported Caucasian donors.

Study-wide findings and caveats: At a 0.05 false discovery rate, a later analysis found 15,000 to 20,000 TCR beta sequences to be associated with HLA alleles. The authors considered a cluster of highly shared sequence variants likely to be a sequencing artifact.

In germline, CDR1 is SEHNR, CDR2 FQNEAQ (reference sequence). CDR3 length: 16 residues. V was clipped by 2 bases and J by 3 bases; unmatched bases: 9. In the case of this clone: The target antigen is unknown.

Primers included in the PCR were 60 Vbeta and 13 Jbeta primers. Assay used: immunoSEQ multiplex PCR; TCRdb lists only in-frame clones, some missing. The sample has 100,000 to 150,000 clones. The sequenced sample consisted of PBMCs. This chain joins TRBV7-9 and TRBJ2-5, with 7 bases identical to TRBD2. This clonotype was obtained from a man between 18 and 35 years old in good health and CMV-seronegative. CDR3 sequence: CASSLSGARTKETQYF. The CDR3 DNA reads as TGTGCCAGCAGCTTAAGCGGGGCGCGGACAAAAGAGACCCAGTACTTC.